This T cell receptor beta chain was documented in a study of T cells after posttransplantation cyclophosphamide. The CDR3 extends over 14 amino acids. Germline values: CDR1 LNHDA, CDR2 SQIVND (reference sequence). Trimming left V 8 bases short and J 4 bases short, with 15 bases between. The repertoire was sequenced with immunoSEQ multiplex PCR; TCRdb's copy has only in-frame clones and lacks some. Among about 47,000 clones listed, around 94% were seen once. The sample was PBMCs. The chain employs TRBV19 and TRBJ1-3; D unresolved. The source is a woman aged 30 to 39 in good health and a related stem cell transplant donor. The DNA of the CDR3 is TGTGCCAGTTCCGATCAGGCTCGGGGAAACACCATATATTTT. This encodes CASSDQARGNTIYF.